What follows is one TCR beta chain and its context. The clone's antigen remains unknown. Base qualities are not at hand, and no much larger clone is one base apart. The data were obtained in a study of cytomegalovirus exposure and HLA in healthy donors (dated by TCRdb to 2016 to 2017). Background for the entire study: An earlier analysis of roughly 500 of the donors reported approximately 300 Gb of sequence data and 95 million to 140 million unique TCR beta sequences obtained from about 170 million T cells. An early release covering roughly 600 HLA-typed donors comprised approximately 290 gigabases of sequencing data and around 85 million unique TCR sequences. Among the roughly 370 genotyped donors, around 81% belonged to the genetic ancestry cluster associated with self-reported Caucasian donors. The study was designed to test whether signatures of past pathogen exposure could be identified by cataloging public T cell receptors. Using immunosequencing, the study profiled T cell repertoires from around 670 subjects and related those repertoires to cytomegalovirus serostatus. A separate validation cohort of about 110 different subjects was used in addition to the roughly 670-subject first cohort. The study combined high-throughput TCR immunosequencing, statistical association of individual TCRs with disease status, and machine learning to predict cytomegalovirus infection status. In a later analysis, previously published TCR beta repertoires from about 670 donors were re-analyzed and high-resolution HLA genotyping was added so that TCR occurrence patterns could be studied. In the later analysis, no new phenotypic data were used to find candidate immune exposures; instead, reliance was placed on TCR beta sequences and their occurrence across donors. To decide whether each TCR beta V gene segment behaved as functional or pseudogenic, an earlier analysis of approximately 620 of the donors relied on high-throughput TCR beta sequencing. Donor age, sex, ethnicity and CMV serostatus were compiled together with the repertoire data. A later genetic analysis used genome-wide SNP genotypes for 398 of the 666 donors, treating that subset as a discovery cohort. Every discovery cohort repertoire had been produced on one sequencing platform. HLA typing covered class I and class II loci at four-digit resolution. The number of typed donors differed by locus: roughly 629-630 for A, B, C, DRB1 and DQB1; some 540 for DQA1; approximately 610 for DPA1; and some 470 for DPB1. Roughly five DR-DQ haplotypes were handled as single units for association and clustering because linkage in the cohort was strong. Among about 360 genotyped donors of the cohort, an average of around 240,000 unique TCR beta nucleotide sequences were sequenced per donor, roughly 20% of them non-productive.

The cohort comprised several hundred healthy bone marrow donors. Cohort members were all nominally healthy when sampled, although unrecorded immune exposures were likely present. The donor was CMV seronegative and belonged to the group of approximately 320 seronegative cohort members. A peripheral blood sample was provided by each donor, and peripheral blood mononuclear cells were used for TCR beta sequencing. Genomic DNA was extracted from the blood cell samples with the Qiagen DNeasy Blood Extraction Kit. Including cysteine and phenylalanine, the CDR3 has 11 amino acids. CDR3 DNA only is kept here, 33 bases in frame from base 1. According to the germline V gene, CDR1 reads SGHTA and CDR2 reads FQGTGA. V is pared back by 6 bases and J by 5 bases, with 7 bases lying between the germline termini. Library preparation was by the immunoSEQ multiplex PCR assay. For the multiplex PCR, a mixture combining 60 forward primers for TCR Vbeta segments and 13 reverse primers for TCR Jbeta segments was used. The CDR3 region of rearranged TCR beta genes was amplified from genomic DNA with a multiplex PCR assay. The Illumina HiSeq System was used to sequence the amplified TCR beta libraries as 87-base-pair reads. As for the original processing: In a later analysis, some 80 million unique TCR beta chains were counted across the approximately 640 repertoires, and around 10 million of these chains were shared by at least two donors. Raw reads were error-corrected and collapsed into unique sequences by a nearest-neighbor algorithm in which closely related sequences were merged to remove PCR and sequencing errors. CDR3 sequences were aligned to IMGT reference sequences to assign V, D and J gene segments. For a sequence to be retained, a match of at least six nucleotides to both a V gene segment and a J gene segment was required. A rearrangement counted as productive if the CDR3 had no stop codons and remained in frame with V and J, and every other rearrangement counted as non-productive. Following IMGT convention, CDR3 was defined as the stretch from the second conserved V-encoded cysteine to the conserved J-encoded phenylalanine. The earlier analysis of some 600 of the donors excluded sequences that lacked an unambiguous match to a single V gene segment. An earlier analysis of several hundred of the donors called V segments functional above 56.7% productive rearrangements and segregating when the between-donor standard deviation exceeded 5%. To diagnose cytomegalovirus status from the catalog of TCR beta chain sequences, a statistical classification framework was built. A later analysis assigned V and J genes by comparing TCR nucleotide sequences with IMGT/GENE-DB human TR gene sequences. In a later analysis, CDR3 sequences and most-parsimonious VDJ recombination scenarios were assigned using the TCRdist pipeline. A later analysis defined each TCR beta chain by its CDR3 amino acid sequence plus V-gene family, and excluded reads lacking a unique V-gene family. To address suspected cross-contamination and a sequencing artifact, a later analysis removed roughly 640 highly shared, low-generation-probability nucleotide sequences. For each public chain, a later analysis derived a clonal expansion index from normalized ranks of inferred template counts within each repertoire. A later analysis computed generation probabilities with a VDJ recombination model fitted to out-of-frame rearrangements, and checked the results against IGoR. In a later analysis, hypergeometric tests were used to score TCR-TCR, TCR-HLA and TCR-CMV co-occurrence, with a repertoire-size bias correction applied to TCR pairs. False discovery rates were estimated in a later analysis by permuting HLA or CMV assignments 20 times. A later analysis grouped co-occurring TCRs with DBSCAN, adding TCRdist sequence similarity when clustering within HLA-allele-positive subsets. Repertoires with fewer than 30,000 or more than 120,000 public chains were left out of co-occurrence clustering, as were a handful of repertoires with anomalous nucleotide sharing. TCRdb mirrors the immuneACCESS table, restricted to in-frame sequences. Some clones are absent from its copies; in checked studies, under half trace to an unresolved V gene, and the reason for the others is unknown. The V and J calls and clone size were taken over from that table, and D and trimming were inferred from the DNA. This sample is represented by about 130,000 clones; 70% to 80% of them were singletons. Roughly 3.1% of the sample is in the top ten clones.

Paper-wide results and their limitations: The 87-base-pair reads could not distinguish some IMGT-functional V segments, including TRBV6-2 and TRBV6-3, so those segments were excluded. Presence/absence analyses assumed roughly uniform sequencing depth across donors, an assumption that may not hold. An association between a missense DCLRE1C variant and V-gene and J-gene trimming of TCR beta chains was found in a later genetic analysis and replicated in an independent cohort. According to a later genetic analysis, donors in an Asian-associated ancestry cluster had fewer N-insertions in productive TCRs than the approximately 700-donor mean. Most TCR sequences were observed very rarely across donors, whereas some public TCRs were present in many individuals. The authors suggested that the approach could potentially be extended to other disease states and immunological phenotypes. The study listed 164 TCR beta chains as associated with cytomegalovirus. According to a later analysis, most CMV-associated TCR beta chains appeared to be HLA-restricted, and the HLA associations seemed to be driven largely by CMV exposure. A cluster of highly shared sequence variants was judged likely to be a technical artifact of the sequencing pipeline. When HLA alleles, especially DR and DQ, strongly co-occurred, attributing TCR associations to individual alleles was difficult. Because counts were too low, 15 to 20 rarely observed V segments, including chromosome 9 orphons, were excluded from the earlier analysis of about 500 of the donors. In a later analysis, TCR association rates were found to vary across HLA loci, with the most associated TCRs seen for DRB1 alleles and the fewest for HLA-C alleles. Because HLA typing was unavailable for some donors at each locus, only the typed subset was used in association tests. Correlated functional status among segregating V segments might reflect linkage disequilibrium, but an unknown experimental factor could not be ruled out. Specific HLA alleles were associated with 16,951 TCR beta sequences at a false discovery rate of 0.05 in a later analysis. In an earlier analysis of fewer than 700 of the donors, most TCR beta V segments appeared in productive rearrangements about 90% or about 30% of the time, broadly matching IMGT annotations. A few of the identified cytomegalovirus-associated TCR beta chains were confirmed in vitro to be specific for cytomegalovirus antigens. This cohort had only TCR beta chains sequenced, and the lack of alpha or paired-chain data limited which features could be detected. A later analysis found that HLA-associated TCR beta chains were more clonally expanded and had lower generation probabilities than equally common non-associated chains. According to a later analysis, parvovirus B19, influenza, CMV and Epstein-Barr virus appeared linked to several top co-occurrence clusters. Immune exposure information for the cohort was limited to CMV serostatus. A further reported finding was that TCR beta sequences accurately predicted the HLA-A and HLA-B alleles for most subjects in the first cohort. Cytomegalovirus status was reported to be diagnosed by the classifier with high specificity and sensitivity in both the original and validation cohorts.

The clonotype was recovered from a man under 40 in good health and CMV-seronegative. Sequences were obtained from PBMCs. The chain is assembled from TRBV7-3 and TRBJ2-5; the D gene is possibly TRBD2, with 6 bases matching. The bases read TGTGCCAGCAGTGGAGGGGAGACCCAGTACTTC. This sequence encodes CASSGGETQYF.